This is a list of T cell receptor beta chains from one sample in a study of blood T cell repertoires in COVID-19. Using immunoSEQ multiplex PCR, the repertoire was profiled, and TCRdb retains in-frame clones only, with some absent. Altogether 150,000 to 200,000 clones are present, around 85% being singletons, with the ten largest covering more than 7.5%. The sequencing sample was made of peripheral blood. These receptors all stem from a man in his fifties or sixties with active or convalescent COVID-19. Each CDR3 is given with its conserved first and last residue. Fields, in order: D gene, J gene, V gene, CDR3 DNA, CDR3 protein. A D gene is named only where the DNA matches it firmly.

D gene: TRBD1
J gene: TRBJ2-1
V gene: TRBV7-9
CDR3 DNA: TGTGCCAGCAGCTTGGGACAGGGCCCCTACAATGAGCAGTTCTTC
CDR3 protein: CASSLGQGPYNEQFF

D gene: TRBD1
J gene: TRBJ2-5
V gene: TRBV4-1
CDR3 DNA: TGCGCCAGCAGCCCCCCGCCCGGGACAGGTGGGCAAGAGACCCAGTACTTC
CDR3 protein: CASSPPPGTGGQETQYF

D gene: .
J gene: TRBJ2-7
V gene: TRBV28
CDR3 DNA: TGTGCCAGTTGTACGGGCTCCTACGAGCAGTACTTC
CDR3 protein: CASCTGSYEQYF

D gene: .
J gene: TRBJ2-5
V gene: TRBV15
CDR3 DNA: TGTGCCACCAGCAGAGACCGGACAGCTCAAGAGACCCAGTACTTC
CDR3 protein: CATSRDRTAQETQYF

D gene: TRBD1
J gene: TRBJ2-1
V gene: TRBV6-5
CDR3 DNA: TGTGCCAGCTATTCCCGGGACAGGGGTTACAATGAGCAGTTCTTC
CDR3 protein: CASYSRDRGYNEQFF

D gene: TRBD2
J gene: TRBJ2-3
V gene: TRBV19
CDR3 DNA: TGTGCCAGTAGTATAGCTGTGGGTACTAGCGGAGCTACAGATACGCAGTATTTT
CDR3 protein: CASSIAVGTSGATDTQYF

D gene: TRBD1
J gene: TRBJ2-2
V gene: TRBV7-2
CDR3 DNA: TGTGCCAGCAGCTTAGCGGGACAGGGGGAGGACACCGGGGAGCTGTTTTTT
CDR3 protein: CASSLAGQGEDTGELFF

D gene: .
J gene: TRBJ2-1
V gene: TRBV3-1/TRBV3-2
CDR3 DNA: TGTGCCAGCAGCCAAGACTTAAAGGCGGACTCCTACAATGAGCAGTTCTTC
CDR3 protein: CASSQDLKADSYNEQFF

D gene: .
J gene: TRBJ2-2
V gene: TRBV5-5
CDR3 DNA: TGTGCCAGCAGCCTCCAGGGGAACACCGGGGAGCTGTTTTTT
CDR3 protein: CASSLQGNTGELFF

D gene: TRBD1
J gene: TRBJ1-4
V gene: TRBV7-2
CDR3 DNA: TGTGCCAGCAGCTTGTTAAAGGGGGCCTTCAATGAAAAACTGTTTTTT
CDR3 protein: CASSLLKGAFNEKLFF

D gene: TRBD2
J gene: TRBJ2-7
V gene: TRBV3-1/TRBV3-2
CDR3 DNA: TGTGCCAGCAGCCAGAATAGCGGGTCCACCTACGAGCAGTACTTC
CDR3 protein: CASSQNSGSTYEQYF

D gene: .
J gene: TRBJ1-1
V gene: TRBV7-2
CDR3 DNA: TGTGCCAGCAGCTTATCGCGGGGGGGCCCAGCTTTCTTT
CDR3 protein: CASSLSRGGPAFF